A single sample gave rise to the 30 T cell receptor beta chains below, sequenced in a study of Graves' ophthalmopathy and Graves' hyperthyroidism. Transcripts of RNA were the source for amplifying TCR beta CDR3 regions. After a first-round RT-PCR with HTBI primers, a second-round multiplex PCR was run. TCRdb redid the calling of the multiplex PCR reads with MiXCR, one entry per CDR3 protein. The table shows hundreds of thousands of distinct CDR3 sequences, with about 21% occurring only once. Sequenced material: peripheral blood. The source of these receptors is a young woman with stable Graves' hyperthyroidism.

The chain combines TRBV6-1 with TRBJ1-5; 7 bases are a match to TRBD1. Germline trimming cut 6 bases from V and 6 bases from J; bases unmatched to any gene: 11. The CDR3 has 15 residues. Germline CDR1 reads MNHNS; CDR2 reads SASEGT. CDR3 residues: CASSPWPGGGQPQHF. CDR3 nucleotide sequence: TGTGCCAGCAGCCCATGGCCAGGGGGTGGTCAGCCCCAGCATTTT.

This clonotype was detected many times. This chain joins TRBV28 and TRBJ1-1; 7 bases are a match to TRBD1. With 5 bases clipped from V and 5 bases from J, the junction kept 8 bases outside the gene matches. CDR1 MDHEN and CDR2 SYDVKM come from the germline V gene. This CDR3 has 14 residues. CDR3 sequence reads: CASSEVGTATEAFF. The CDR3 region has the DNA TGTGCCAGCAGTGAGGTCGGGACAGCAACTGAAGCTTTCTTT.

This clonotype occurred many times. The chain couples TRBV29-1 to TRBJ1-2; D gene uncertain. Germline values: CDR1 SQVTM, CDR2 ANQGSEA. V was shortened by 6 bases and J by 1 base, with 9 bases between the two germline ends. The CDR3 sequence is 12 residues long. CDR3 DNA: TGCAGCGTGGGCCGAGATAACTATGGCTACACCTTC. Its protein is CSVGRDNYGYTF.

This clonotype was counted ten times or more. This sequence joins TRBV30 and TRBJ1-2; the D gene is possibly TRBD1 (6 bases). The V gene lost 7 bases and the J gene lost 5 bases, with 20 bases spanning the gap. The CDR3 is made up of 14 amino acids. Germline lookup yields CDR1 GTSNPN and CDR2 SVGIG (reference sequence). The DNA for the CDR3 is TGTGCCTCAACGGGGGGCCCCGGGAAGTATGGCTACACCTTC. It is translated as CASTGGPGKYGYTF.

This clonotype was detected many times. The gene calls are TRBV20-1 and TRBJ2-7; 8 bases match TRBD2. In germline, CDR1 is DFQATT, CDR2 SNEGSKA (reference sequence). V was pared by 0 bases and J by 7 bases, with 8 bases of the junction left unmatched. This CDR3 has 14 residues. The CDR3 spells CSARDRSGSWEQYF. The CDR3 region has the DNA TGCAGTGCTAGAGATCGAAGCGGGAGCTGGGAGCAGTACTTC.

This clonotype was counted many times. The chain employs TRBV6-1 and TRBJ2-7, with D hard to call. V lost 4 bases to trimming and J lost 2 bases, with 9 bases between them. This CDR3 has 13 amino acids. Looked up from germline, CDR1 is MNHNS and CDR2 is SASEGT. CDR3 in DNA: TGTGCCAGCAGTGGGCCACCGACCTACGAGCAGTACTTC. This encodes CASSGPPTYEQYF.

V and J are TRBV29-1 and TRBJ2-5; TRBD1 is a possible D gene (5 bases). The CDR3 is made up of 12 amino acids. Germline lookup yields CDR1 SQVTM and CDR2 ANQGSEA. The V gene lost 4 bases and the J gene lost 2 bases, with 8 bases spanning the gap. In DNA, the CDR3 is TGCAGCGTTGGGACAATACAAGAGACCCAGTACTTC. This translates into CSVGTIQETQYF.

For this clonotype: A read error may explain this, as a much larger clone is one base away. The chain couples TRBV6-5 to TRBJ2-1; weak D call: TRBD2 (6 bases). Germline V gene lookup returns CDR1 MNHEY and CDR2 SVGAGI. The CDR3 runs 14 residues. The CDR3: CASSYGGKGNEKFF. DNA of the CDR3: TGTGCCAGCAGTTACGGGGGGAAGGGCAATGAGAAGTTCTTC.

The genes are TRBV6-1 and TRBJ2-5; D uncertain. The CDR3 runs to 12 residues. Trimming left V 3 bases short and J 5 bases short, with 7 bases between. The germline gives CDR1 MNHNS, CDR2 SASEGT. CDR3 in DNA: TGTGCCAGCAGTGAGCGGTGGGAGACCCAGTACTTC. Translating gives CASSERWETQYF.

The chain combines TRBV5-1 with TRBJ2-5; 10 bases line up with TRBD2. This CDR3 has 16 amino acids. CDR1 is SGHRS and CDR2 is YFSETQ in the germline V gene. V lost 4 bases and J lost 1; bases outside the gene matches: 7. Written as DNA, the CDR3 is TGCGCCAGCAGCCTTCGCACTAGCGGGACCCAAGAGACCCAGTACTTC. Protein sequence: CASSLRTSGTQETQYF.

This clonotype was counted many times. The CDR3 reads CASSFQGGLAGPSSYEQYF. In DNA, the CDR3 is TGTGCCAGCAGCTTCCAAGGGGGACTAGCGGGGCCGAGCTCCTACGAGCAGTACTTC. The chain recombines TRBV7-8 with TRBJ2-7; 13 nucleotides agree with TRBD2. The CDR3 is made up of 19 amino acids. CDR1 SGHVS and CDR2 FQNEAQ come from the germline V gene. V was clipped by 3 bases and J by 0 bases; unmatched bases: 11.

This clonotype was seen ten or more times. J is TRBJ2-5 and V is TRBV4-1, with D uncertain. Looked up from germline, CDR1 is MGHRA and CDR2 is YSYEKL. The CDR3 spans 17 residues. Trimming took off 0 bases at V and 2 bases at J, with 16 bases between the two ends. The CDR3 DNA reads TGCGCCAGCAGCCAAGAAAGACCTAGTTACACTCAAGAGACCCAGTACTTC. Its translation is CASSQERPSYTQETQYF.

The sample holds many counts of this clonotype. The chain uses TRBV12-3 or TRBV12-4 and TRBJ2-7, with 7 bases that match TRBD2. This CDR3 comprises 14 residues. V was pared by 1 base and J by 6 bases, with 6 bases of the junction left unmatched. The CDR3: CASSLGGRRSEQYF. CDR3 in DNA: TGTGCCAGCAGTTTAGGCGGGAGAAGGAGCGAGCAGTACTTC.

This clonotype occurred many times. The chain links TRBV29-1 to TRBJ1-1; possible D gene TRBD1, 6 bases. The ends were cut back, 6 bases at V and 0 bases at J, with 11 bases in the middle. The germline gives CDR1 SQVTM, CDR2 ANQGSEA. The CDR3 length is 13 residues. The CDR3 DNA reads TGCAGCGTGGCACGACAGGTGAACACTGAAGCTTTCTTT. Its protein product is CSVARQVNTEAFF. The whole variable domain, filled in from reference TRBV29-1 and TRBJ1-1, reads SAVISQKPSRDICQRGTSLTIQCQVDSQVTMMFWYRQQPGQSLTLIATANQGSEATYESGFVIDKFPISRPNLTFSTLTVSNMSPEDSSIYLCSVARQVNTEAFFGQGTRLTVV.

Ten or more counts support this clonotype. The gene calls are TRBV15 and TRBJ2-3; D might be TRBD2 (6 bases). Looked up from germline, CDR1 is LNHNV and CDR2 is YYDKDF (reference sequence). The V gene lost 3 bases and the J gene lost 4 bases, with 11 bases spanning the gap. The CDR3 loop spans 14 amino acids. CDR3 sequence: CATSRRTTADTQYF. The CDR3 coding sequence is TGTGCCACCAGCAGGCGGACTACCGCAGATACGCAGTATTTT.

This clonotype was found many times. The chain combines TRBV12-3 or TRBV12-4 with TRBJ2-7; D ambiguous. The CDR3 has 12 residues. V was trimmed by 4 bases and J by 9 bases, leaving 13 bases between them. The CDR3 coding sequence is TGTGCCAGCAGTTATGGACCGACGTGGCAGTACTTC. Protein product: CASSYGPTWQYF.

In this sample, this clonotype turned up many times. In DNA, the CDR3 is TGTGCCACCAGCAGGCAAACAGGGTGGGAAGGGGAGACCCAGTACTTC. Its protein is CATSRQTGWEGETQYF. This chain uses TRBV15 with TRBJ2-5; D may be TRBD1 (6 bases). From germline, CDR1 is LNHNV and CDR2 YYDKDF (reference sequence). The V end was cut by 3 bases, the J end by 5 bases, with 19 bases between. This CDR3 comprises 16 residues.

This clonotype was counted ten times or more. The chain carries TRBV28 and TRBJ2-7; D is perhaps TRBD1 or TRBD2 (5 bases each). Trimming removed 5 bases at V and 2 bases at J, with 10 bases between. The germline V gene encodes CDR1 MDHEN and CDR2 SYDVKM. The CDR3 extends over 13 amino acids. In DNA form, the CDR3 reads TGTGCCAGCAGTGCTCAGGGACCCTACGAGCAGTACTTC. Its protein product is CASSAQGPYEQYF.

This chain joins TRBV19 and TRBJ2-2, with D unresolved. Trimming took off 3 bases at V and 4 bases at J, with 15 bases between the two ends. CDR1 LNHDA and CDR2 SQIVND come from the germline V gene (reference sequence). CDR3 length equals 16 residues. In DNA form, the CDR3 reads TGTGCCAGTAGTATTGGCGCGTGGGGTGGCACCGGGGAGCTGTTTTTT. Its translation is CASSIGAWGGTGELFF.

This clonotype was seen many times. This chain links TRBV24-1 with TRBJ2-5; TRBD1 aligns across 9 bases. The CDR3 loop spans 16 amino acids. V dropped 4 bases and J dropped 4; count of bases not matched to a gene: 9. Looked up from germline, CDR1 is KGHDR and CDR2 is SFDVKD. The CDR3 DNA follows: TGTGCCACCAGTGAGCCGGGACAGGGTTCTGGAGAGACCCAGTACTTC. Protein product: CATSEPGQGSGETQYF.

This clonotype appeared many times. This chain uses TRBV7-8 with TRBJ2-5, with unresolved D. The CDR3 covers 15 residues. CDR1 is SGHVS, CDR2 FQNEAQ, per germline. V shed 3 bases and J shed 5 bases, with 16 bases lying between them. The CDR3 DNA reads as TGTGCCAGCAGCTTCAGGATCGGGCCATCGGAGACCCAGTACTTC. Translation: CASSFRIGPSETQYF.

As regards this clonotype: At one end the junction does not follow the germline gene, possibly because of a read error. CDR3 in DNA: TGTGCCAGCAGTCCGACAGTCAACACCGGGGAGCTGTTGTTT. This sequence encodes CASSPTVNTGELLF. The chain has TRBV4-2 and TRBJ2-2; D assignment may be TRBD1 or TRBD2 (5 bases each). Germline V gene lookup returns CDR1 LGHNA and CDR2 YNFKEQ. This CDR3 spans 14 amino acids.

This rearrangement joins TRBV6-2 or TRBV6-3 to TRBJ1-2; 10 bases agree with TRBD1. V lost 0 bases and J lost 4; bases outside the gene matches: 14. Germline CDR1 MNHEY, CDR2 SVGEGT. The CDR3 covers 19 residues. As DNA, the CDR3 is TGTGCCAGCAGTTACTCGACTCCCAGATGGGGACAGGGGTCCTATGGCTACACCTTC. This codes for CASSYSTPRWGQGSYGYTF.

This clonotype was recorded at least ten times. V usage is TRBV24-1 and J usage is TRBJ1-1, with TRBD1 as a possible D gene (5 bases). Germline V CDR1 and CDR2: KGHDR, SFDVKD. This CDR3 is built from 14 residues. The V and J ends lost 5 bases and 10 bases respectively, with 19 bases between them. The DNA of the CDR3 is TGTGCCACCAGTGCCCCAACGGACGGGGCGCGAGCTTTCTTT. This gives the protein CATSAPTDGARAFF.

This clonotype was counted at least ten times. V and J are TRBV29-1 and TRBJ1-2, with D possibly matching TRBD1 (5 bases). V shed 3 bases and J shed 8 bases, with 13 bases lying between them. This CDR3 is built from 12 residues. The germline V gene has CDR1 SQVTM and CDR2 ANQGSEA. The CDR3 loop reads CSVEVTGGGYTF. For the CDR3, the DNA is TGCAGCGTTGAGGTAACAGGTGGAGGCTACACCTTC.

This clonotype has ten or more counts. The rearrangement links TRBV28 to TRBJ1-6, with D hard to call. Germline V lookup: CDR1 MDHEN, CDR2 SYDVKM. V shed 6 bases and J shed 10 bases, with 10 bases lying between them. This CDR3 region has 12 residues. CDR3 region: CASRDSGSPLHF. The CDR3 region has the DNA TGTGCCAGCAGAGACTCGGGCTCACCCCTCCACTTT.

The V call is TRBV5-1, the J call TRBJ2-2, with D maybe TRBD2 (6 bases). This CDR3 has 15 residues. In germline, CDR1 is SGHRS, CDR2 YFSETQ. With 3 bases removed from V and 5 bases from J, the gap between germline ends came to 14 bases. The CDR3 is CASSSLAKGTGELFF. CDR3 coding DNA: TGCGCCAGCAGCTCCCTAGCGAAGGGTACCGGGGAGCTGTTTTTT.

This clonotype was observed many times. The chain is built from TRBV19 and TRBJ2-5; perhaps TRBD2 as D (5 bases). V lost 4 bases and J lost 2, with 14 bases in between. Germline V gives CDR1 LNHDA, CDR2 SQIVND (reference sequence). This CDR3 is 15 amino acids long. In nucleotides, the CDR3 is TGTGCCAGTAGTACCCTCTGGACGGGACAAGAGACCCAGTACTTC. Its translation is CASSTLWTGQETQYF.

Many counts were recorded for this clonotype. The chain carries TRBV3-1 and TRBJ1-2; TRBD1 matches 9 bases. Germline trimming cut 2 bases from V and 4 bases from J; bases unmatched to any gene: 5. The V gene's germline CDR1 is LGHDT and CDR2 YNNKEL (reference sequence). CDR3 size: 15 residues. The CDR3 coding sequence is TGTGCCAGCAGCCAACGAAGGGACAGGGTCTATGGCTACACCTTC. It specifies CASSQRRDRVYGYTF.

This clonotype has at least ten counts. The rearrangement uses TRBV6-1 and TRBJ1-2, with D maybe TRBD1 (5 bases). The germline CDR1 and CDR2 sequences are MNHNS and SASEGT. The CDR3 sequence is 14 residues long. The V gene lost 7 bases and the J gene lost 7 bases, with 19 bases spanning the gap. Written as DNA, the CDR3 is TGTGCCAGCACCCGCGGGGAGGGGTCCGCTGGCTACACCTTC. It encodes CASTRGEGSAGYTF.